One sample yielded the 25 T cell receptor beta chains listed below, sequenced in a study of memory CD4+ T cells and cytomegalovirus serostatus. Single viable CD3+CD4+CD8-CD45RO+ cells were sorted as the memory CD4+ T cells. Profiling relied on immunoSEQ multiplex PCR, and the TCRdb table lists in-frame clones only, not all of them. The sample contains approximately 61,000 clones, 75% to 90% of which appear only once. Sequencing was carried out using memory CD4+ T cells from blood. The receptors stem from an adult in good health and CMV-seronegative.

This clone was found a few times. The chain links TRBV6-6 to TRBJ1-1; no firm D call. Germline V gives CDR1 MNHNY, CDR2 SVGAGI (reference sequence). The length of the CDR3 is 10 residues. V was trimmed by 6 bases and J by 7 bases, leaving 6 bases between them. The CDR3 sequence: CASRDFEAFF. The CDR3 DNA sequence: TGTGCCAGCAGAGATTTTGAAGCTTTCTTT.

The chain carries TRBV5-1 and TRBJ1-1; a possible D gene is TRBD1 (5 bases). This CDR3 spans 14 amino acids. V was shortened by 3 bases and J by 3 bases, with 12 bases between the two germline ends. CDR1 is SGHRS, CDR2 YFSETQ, per germline. In nucleotides, the CDR3 is TGCGCCAGCAGCTCGGGACGGGGGGACACTGAAGCTTTCTTT. It codes for CASSSGRGDTEAFF.

The chain links TRBV6-1 to TRBJ2-1; the D call may be TRBD1 or TRBD2 (5 bases each). V lost 5 bases, J lost 10 bases, and 18 bases lay in between. CDR3 length: 14 amino acids. Looked up from germline, CDR1 is MNHNS and CDR2 is SASEGT. The CDR3 loop reads CASSQTGTLSEQFF. Here the CDR3 DNA reads TGTGCCAGCAGTCAAACCGGGACCTTAAGCGAGCAGTTCTTC.

Points on this clone: The junction and the germline gene differ at one end; a read error may be behind it. The chain has TRBV18 and TRBJ1-2, with unresolved D. Per the germline V gene, CDR1 is KGHSH and CDR2 is LQKENI. The CDR3 covers 17 residues. The CDR3 loop reads CASSPLAGERSNYGYIF. In DNA, the CDR3 is TGTGCCAGCTCACCACTTGCCGGGGAGAGGTCTAACTATGGCTACATCTTC.

This clone appeared once. The chain recombines TRBV11-2 with TRBJ2-3; no clear D. This CDR3 contains 14 residues. CDR1 and CDR2 (germline): SGHAT, FQNNGV. Trimming removed 1 base from V and 4 bases from J, with 9 bases in between. The CDR3, as DNA: TGTGCCAGCAGCTTAGGGCCCAGACCAGATACGCAGTATTTT. Translating gives CASSLGPRPDTQYF.

V and J are TRBV5-1 and TRBJ2-1; 7 nucleotides agree with TRBD2. Germline V gives CDR1 SGHRS, CDR2 YFSETQ. The length of the CDR3 is 15 residues. V gave up 4 bases and J gave up 2 bases; unmatched junction bases: 6. The CDR3 coding sequence is TGCGCCAGCAGCCTCTTACGGGGGGCCTACAATGAGCAGTTCTTC. It yields the protein CASSLLRGAYNEQFF.

The chain has TRBV4-1 and TRBJ1-5; 7 bases map to TRBD1. The V segment lost 4 bases and the J segment 7 bases; nucleotides outside the gene matches: 13. Germline V gene data show CDR1 as MGHRA and CDR2 as YSYEKL. The CDR3 spans 16 residues. As DNA, the CDR3 is TGCGCCAGCAGCCGCTCAGACAGGGTAATTAAACAGCCCCAGCATTTT. This sequence encodes CASSRSDRVIKQPQHF.

The gene calls are TRBV5-1 and TRBJ1-1; D call uncertain. The CDR3 totals 13 residues. The ends were cut back, 2 bases at V and 1 base at J, with 6 bases in the middle. Germline CDR1 is SGHRS and CDR2 is YFSETQ. The CDR3: CASSFSRNTEAFF. CDR3 DNA: TGCGCCAGCAGCTTTAGCAGGAACACTGAAGCTTTCTTT.

The chain carries TRBV15 and TRBJ1-2, with unresolved D. This CDR3 has 13 amino acids. The V gene lost 3 bases and the J gene lost 4 bases, with 9 bases spanning the gap. The germline CDR1 and CDR2 sequences are LNHNV and YYDKDF (reference sequence). The CDR3 bases are TGTGCCACCAGCAGGGAGGAGTCCTATGGCTACACCTTC. Translated, it gives CATSREESYGYTF.

The J gene is TRBJ2-3, the V gene TRBV10-3, with 7 bases identical to TRBD2. V was pared by 2 bases and J by 2 bases, with 1 base of the junction left unmatched. The CDR3 is 14 amino acids. The germline V gene has CDR1 ENHRY and CDR2 SYGVKD. The CDR3 coding sequence is TGTGCCATCAGTGAGGGGACTACCACAGATACGCAGTATTTT. Amino acids: CAISEGTTTDTQYF.

The chain carries TRBV2 and TRBJ2-5; the D gene is possibly TRBD2 (6 bases). The CDR3 extends over 14 amino acids. The ends were cut back, 6 bases at V and 5 bases at J, with 16 bases in the middle. Looked up from germline, CDR1 is SNHLY and CDR2 is FYNNEI. CDR3 DNA: TGTGCCAGCAGCCGGGACTCAAGTGGGGAGACCCAGTACTTC. The encoded protein is CASSRDSSGETQYF.

A few counts support this clone. V gene TRBV19 combines with J gene TRBJ1-4, with D possibly TRBD1 on 5 matching bases. The CDR3 is 14 amino acids. V was shortened by 3 bases and J by 5 bases, with 10 bases between the two germline ends. Germline loops: CDR1 LNHDA, CDR2 SQIVND (reference sequence). CDR3 amino acids: CASSIAGLNEKLFF. CDR3 nucleotides: TGTGCCAGTAGTATCGCAGGGTTGAATGAAAAACTGTTTTTT.

The chain carries TRBV2 and TRBJ1-5; 8 bases are shared with TRBD1. Losses at the gene ends were 7 bases for V and 7 bases for J; bases not matched to a gene: 6. The CDR3 extends over 13 amino acids. Germline V gives CDR1 SNHLY, CDR2 FYNNEI. The CDR3 DNA reads as TGTGCCAGCACCCAGGGGGCGCGGCAGCCCCAGCATTTT. It specifies CASTQGARQPQHF.

This chain links TRBV6-1 with TRBJ2-7; 7 nucleotides match TRBD1. Germline lookup yields CDR1 MNHNS and CDR2 SASEGT. The CDR3 is 15 residues long. Trimming took 5 bases from V and 3 from J; bases not matched to a gene: 10. The CDR3 region is CASSPTGTAHYEQYF. In DNA form, the CDR3 reads TGTGCCAGCAGTCCGACCGGGACAGCACACTACGAGCAGTACTTC.

The chain combines TRBV12-5 with TRBJ2-1; the match to TRBD2 covers 7 bases. V shed 6 bases and J 10 bases; nucleotides not matched to a gene: 9. Looked up from germline, CDR1 is LGHNT and CDR2 is FRNRAP. The CDR3 is 13 amino acids. The CDR3 DNA follows: TGTGCTAGTGGGAGGCCAGGGAGGGCCGAGCAGTTCTTC. This codes for CASGRPGRAEQFF. Variable domain in full (rest from reference TRBV12-5 and TRBJ2-1): DARVTQTPRHKVTEMGQEVTMRCQPILGHNTVFWYRQTMMQGLELLAYFRNRAPLDDSGMPKDRFSAEMPDATLATLKIQPSEPRDSAVYFCASGRPGRAEQFFGPGTRLTVL.

The chain combines TRBV6-5 with TRBJ2-2; either TRBD1 or TRBD2 may supply D (6 bases each). The V end was cut by 2 bases, the J end by 6 bases, with 13 bases between. Germline V gene sequence: CDR1 MNHEY, CDR2 SVGAGI. This CDR3 has 15 amino acids. The CDR3 here is CASSYGGQGSGELFF. The CDR3 DNA reads as TGTGCCAGCAGTTACGGGGGGCAGGGTTCCGGGGAGCTGTTTTTT.

This rearrangement joins TRBV7-8 to TRBJ1-2; 7 nucleotides agree with TRBD1. This CDR3 comprises 15 residues. The V gene's germline CDR1 is SGHVS and CDR2 FQNEAQ. After removal of 5 bases from V and 4 bases from J, the junction contained 10 bases not matched to a gene. As DNA, the CDR3 is TGTGCCAGCAGCGCCTCACAGGGGAGGGGCTATGGCTACACCTTC. Translation gives CASSASQGRGYGYTF.

The rearrangement links TRBV4-2 to TRBJ2-3; D uncertain. There are 13 residues in the CDR3. V shed 0 bases and J shed 3 bases, with 4 bases lying between them. The germline V gene has CDR1 LGHNA and CDR2 YNFKEQ. CDR3 nucleotide sequence: TGTGCCAGCAGCCAAGACGGGACAGATACGCAGTATTTT. Residues: CASSQDGTDTQYF.

The chain couples TRBV9 to TRBJ1-5; 8 nucleotides align to TRBD1. The CDR3 contains 15 residues. CDR1 is SGDLS and CDR2 is YYNGEE in the germline V gene. Trimming took 0 bases from V and 5 from J; bases not matched to a gene: 4. The CDR3 sequence: CASSVDGQGHQPQHF. CDR3 nucleotides: TGTGCCAGCAGCGTAGACGGACAGGGCCATCAGCCCCAGCATTTT.

The chain carries TRBV11-1 and TRBJ1-1, with TRBD1 as a possible D gene (6 bases). In germline, CDR1 is SGHAT, CDR2 FQDESV (reference sequence). V lost 6 bases to trimming and J lost 8 bases, with 13 bases between them. The CDR3 spans 12 residues. The CDR3: CASRQGGKEAFF. DNA for the CDR3: TGTGCCAGCAGACAAGGGGGGAAAGAAGCTTTCTTT.

This chain links TRBV27 with TRBJ1-5, with a tentative D call TRBD1 (5 bases). The CDR3 length is 13 residues. V shed 4 bases and J shed 9 bases, with 13 bases lying between them. Germline values: CDR1 MNHEY, CDR2 SMNVEV (reference sequence). The CDR3 region is CASSWGGTGPQHF. As DNA, the CDR3 is TGTGCCAGCAGTTGGGGGGGGACCGGGCCCCAGCATTTT.

This chain uses TRBV19 with TRBJ1-6; D is unclear. Germline-derived CDR1 and CDR2 are LNHDA and SQIVND (reference sequence). V was shortened by 1 base and J by 1 base, with 8 bases between the two germline ends. The CDR3 spans 16 residues. The CDR3 loop reads CASSIGRRSYNSPLHF. The CDR3 DNA sequence: TGTGCCAGTAGTATAGGGAGAAGATCCTATAATTCACCCCTCCACTTT.

The CDR3 protein is CASRDPYEQYF. CDR3 nucleotide sequence: TGTGCCAGCAGGGACCCCTACGAGCAGTACTTC. This chain connects TRBV27 to TRBJ2-7; D is unresolved. In germline, CDR1 is MNHEY, CDR2 SMNVEV (reference sequence). V dropped 6 bases and J dropped 2 bases, with 5 bases sitting between them. The CDR3 loop spans 11 amino acids.

The rearrangement uses TRBV11-2 and TRBJ2-3; D is perhaps TRBD1 (5 bases). Germline values: CDR1 SGHAT, CDR2 FQNNGV. The CDR3 totals 14 residues. V lost 8 bases and J lost 3, with 15 bases in between. The CDR3 nucleotides read TGTGCCAGCGGGGTAACAGGCTTTACAGATACGCAGTATTTT. It specifies CASGVTGFTDTQYF.

This clone has a single count. J is TRBJ2-2 and V is TRBV5-6, with TRBD2 matching over 8 bases. The CDR3 spans 15 residues. After removal of 0 bases from V and 5 bases from J, the junction contained 3 bases not matched to a gene. CDR1 and CDR2 from the germline V gene are SGHDT and YYEEEE. The CDR3 reads CASSLGASGTGELFF. DNA for the CDR3: TGTGCCAGCAGCTTGGGTGCTAGCGGGACCGGGGAGCTGTTTTTT.